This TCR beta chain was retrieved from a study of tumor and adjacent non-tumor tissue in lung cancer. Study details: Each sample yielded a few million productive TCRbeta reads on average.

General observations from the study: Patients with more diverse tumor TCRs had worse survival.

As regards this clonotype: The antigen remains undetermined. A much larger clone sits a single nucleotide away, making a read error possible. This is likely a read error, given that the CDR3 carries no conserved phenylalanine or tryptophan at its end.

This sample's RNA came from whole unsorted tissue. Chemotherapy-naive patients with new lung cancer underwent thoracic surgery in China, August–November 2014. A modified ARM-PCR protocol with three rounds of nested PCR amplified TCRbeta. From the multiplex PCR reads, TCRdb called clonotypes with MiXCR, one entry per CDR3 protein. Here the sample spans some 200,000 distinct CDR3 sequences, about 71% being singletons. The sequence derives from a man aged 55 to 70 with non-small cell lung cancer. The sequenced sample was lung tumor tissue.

The CDR3 loop is CSAVKGPGGSPLHL. CDR3 DNA: TGCAGTGCTGTGAAGGGGCCCGGGGGCTCACCCCTCCACTTA. The gene calls are TRBV20-1 and TRBJ1-6; a weak D match, TRBD1 (6 bases). This CDR3 contains 14 residues. Trimming removed 5 bases from V and 10 bases from J, with 18 bases in between. Looked up from germline, CDR1 is DFQATT and CDR2 is SNEGSKA (reference sequence).